Sequencing of this TCR beta chain was carried out in a study of T cells in Graves' hyperthyroidism and ophthalmopathy. Whole-study results and caveats: Ophthalmopathy was predicted by the model a median of about 6.5 months ahead of onset. In simple terms, a model built on 13 V-J features told ophthalmopathy apart from stable hyperthyroidism.

This clonotype was counted at least ten times. The antigen is undetermined. Germline trimming cut 0 bases from V and 5 bases from J; bases unmatched to any gene: 7. Germline CDR1 reads SGHRS; CDR2 reads YFSETQ. The CDR3 is 16 amino acids. Amplification yielded TCR beta CDR3 regions, with RNA transcripts as the source. The TCR CDR3 was amplified in a first-round RT-PCR using the HTBI primer set. In TCRdb, the multiplex PCR reads were re-called with MiXCR into one record per CDR3 protein. The sample lists roughly 560,000 distinct CDR3 sequences, around 15% occurring once. The PBMCs were sourced from fresh peripheral blood (approximately 9 ml).

This TCR was recovered from a woman in her 40s with Graves' ophthalmopathy. The V call is TRBV5-1, the J call TRBJ2-5, with TRBD2 identical over 10 bases. Input material: blood. CDR3 in amino acids: CASSLAGTSEGETQYF. As DNA, the CDR3 is TGCGCCAGCAGCTTGGCCGGGACTAGCGAAGGCGAGACCCAGTACTTC.